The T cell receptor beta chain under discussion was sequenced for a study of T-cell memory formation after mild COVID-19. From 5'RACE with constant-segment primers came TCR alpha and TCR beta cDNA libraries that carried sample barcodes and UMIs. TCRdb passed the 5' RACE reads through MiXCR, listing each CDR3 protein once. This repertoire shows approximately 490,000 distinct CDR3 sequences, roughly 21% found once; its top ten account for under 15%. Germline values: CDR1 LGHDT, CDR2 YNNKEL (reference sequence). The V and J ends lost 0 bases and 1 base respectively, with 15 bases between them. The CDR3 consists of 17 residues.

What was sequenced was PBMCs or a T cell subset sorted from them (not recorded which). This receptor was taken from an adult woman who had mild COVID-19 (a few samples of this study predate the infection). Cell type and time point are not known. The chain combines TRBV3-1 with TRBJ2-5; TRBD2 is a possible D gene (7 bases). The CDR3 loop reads CASSQDARRGLQETQYF. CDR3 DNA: TGTGCCAGCAGCCAAGATGCAAGGCGGGGGCTCCAAGAGACCCAGTACTTC.